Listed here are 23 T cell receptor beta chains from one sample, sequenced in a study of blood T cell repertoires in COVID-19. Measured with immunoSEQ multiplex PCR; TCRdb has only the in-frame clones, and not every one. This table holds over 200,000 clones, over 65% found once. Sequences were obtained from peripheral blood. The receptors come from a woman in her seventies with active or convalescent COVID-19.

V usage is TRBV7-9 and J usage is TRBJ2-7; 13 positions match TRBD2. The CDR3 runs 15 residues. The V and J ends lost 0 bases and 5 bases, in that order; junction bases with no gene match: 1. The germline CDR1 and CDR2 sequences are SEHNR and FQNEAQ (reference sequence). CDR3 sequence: CASSLAGTSGNEQYF. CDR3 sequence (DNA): TGTGCCAGCAGCTTAGCCGGGACTAGCGGGAACGAGCAGTACTTC.

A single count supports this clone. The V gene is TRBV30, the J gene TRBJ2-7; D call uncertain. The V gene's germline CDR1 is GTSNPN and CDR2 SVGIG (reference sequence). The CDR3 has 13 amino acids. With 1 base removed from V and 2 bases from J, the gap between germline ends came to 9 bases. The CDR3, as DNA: TGTGCCTGGAGTGGGAGCGCGACCTACGAGCAGTACTTC. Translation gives CAWSGSATYEQYF.

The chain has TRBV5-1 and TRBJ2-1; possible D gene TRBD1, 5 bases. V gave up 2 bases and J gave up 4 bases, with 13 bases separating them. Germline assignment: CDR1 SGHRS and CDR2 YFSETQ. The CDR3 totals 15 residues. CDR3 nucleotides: TGCGCCAGCAGCTTTCAGGGAAACAGTTACAATGAGCAGTTCTTC. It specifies CASSFQGNSYNEQFF.

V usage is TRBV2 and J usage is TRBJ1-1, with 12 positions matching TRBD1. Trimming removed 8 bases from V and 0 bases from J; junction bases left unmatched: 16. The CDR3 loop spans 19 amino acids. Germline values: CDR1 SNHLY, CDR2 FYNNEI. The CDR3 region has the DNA TGTGCCAGCGGCTTCCGACCTACGGGACAGGGGGCCATGAACACTGAAGCTTTCTTT. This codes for CASGFRPTGQGAMNTEAFF.

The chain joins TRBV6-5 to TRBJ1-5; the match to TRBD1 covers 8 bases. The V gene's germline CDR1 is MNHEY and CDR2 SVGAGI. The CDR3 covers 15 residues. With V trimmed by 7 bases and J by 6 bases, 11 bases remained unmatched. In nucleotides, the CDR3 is TGTGCCAGCAAAATACGAGGACAGGGTAGTCAGCCCCAGCATTTT. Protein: CASKIRGQGSQPQHF.

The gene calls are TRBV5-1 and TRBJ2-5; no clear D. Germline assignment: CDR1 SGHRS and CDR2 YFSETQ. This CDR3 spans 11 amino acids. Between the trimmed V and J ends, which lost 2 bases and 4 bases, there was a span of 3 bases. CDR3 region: CASSFRETQYF. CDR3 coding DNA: TGCGCCAGCAGCTTTAGAGAGACCCAGTACTTC.

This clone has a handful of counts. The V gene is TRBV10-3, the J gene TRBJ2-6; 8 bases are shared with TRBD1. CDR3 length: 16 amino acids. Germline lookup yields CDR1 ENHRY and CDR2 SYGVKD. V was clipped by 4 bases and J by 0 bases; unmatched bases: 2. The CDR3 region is CAISVGTGSGANVLTF. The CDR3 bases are TGTGCCATCAGTGTAGGGACAGGCTCTGGGGCCAACGTCCTGACTTTC.

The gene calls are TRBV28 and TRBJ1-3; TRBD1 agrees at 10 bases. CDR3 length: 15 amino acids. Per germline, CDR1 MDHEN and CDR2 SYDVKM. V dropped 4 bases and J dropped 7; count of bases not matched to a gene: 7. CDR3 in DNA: TGTGCCAGCAGTTCCCTGACAGGGGGCGCGAACACCATATATTTT. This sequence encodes CASSSLTGGANTIYF.

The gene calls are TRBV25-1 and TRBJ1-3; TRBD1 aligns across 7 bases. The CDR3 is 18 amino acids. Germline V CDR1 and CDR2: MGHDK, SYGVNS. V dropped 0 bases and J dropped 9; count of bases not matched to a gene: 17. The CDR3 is CASSEYLLYGTAHATIYF. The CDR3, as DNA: TGTGCCAGCAGTGAATATCTCCTCTACGGGACAGCTCACGCCACCATATATTTT.

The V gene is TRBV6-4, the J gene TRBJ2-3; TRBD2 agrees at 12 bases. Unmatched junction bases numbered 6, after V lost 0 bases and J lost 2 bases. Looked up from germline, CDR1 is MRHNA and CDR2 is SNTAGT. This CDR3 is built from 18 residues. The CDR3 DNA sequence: TGTGCCAGCAGTGACTCCAAACCTAGCGGGGGGGACACAGATACGCAGTATTTT. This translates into CASSDSKPSGGDTDTQYF.

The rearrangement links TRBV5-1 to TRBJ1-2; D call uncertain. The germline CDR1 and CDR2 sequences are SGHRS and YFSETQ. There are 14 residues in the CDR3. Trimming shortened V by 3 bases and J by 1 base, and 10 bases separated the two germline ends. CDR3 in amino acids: CASSSKEGNYGYTF. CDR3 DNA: TGCGCCAGCAGCTCAAAGGAGGGTAACTATGGCTACACCTTC.

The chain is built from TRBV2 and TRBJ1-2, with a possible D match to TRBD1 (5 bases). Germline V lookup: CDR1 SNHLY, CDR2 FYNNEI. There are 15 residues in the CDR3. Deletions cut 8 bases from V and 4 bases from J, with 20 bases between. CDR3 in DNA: TGTGCCAGCTCCACAGCATCCGACAGCCTCTATGGCTACACCTTC. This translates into CASSTASDSLYGYTF.

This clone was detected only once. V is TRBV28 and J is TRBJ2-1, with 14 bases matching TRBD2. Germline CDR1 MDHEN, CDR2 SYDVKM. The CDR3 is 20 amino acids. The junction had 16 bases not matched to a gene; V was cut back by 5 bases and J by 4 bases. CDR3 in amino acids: CASSPWGDGLAGGLYNEQFF. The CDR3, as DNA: TGTGCCAGCAGTCCCTGGGGCGATGGACTAGCGGGAGGACTTTACAATGAGCAGTTCTTC.

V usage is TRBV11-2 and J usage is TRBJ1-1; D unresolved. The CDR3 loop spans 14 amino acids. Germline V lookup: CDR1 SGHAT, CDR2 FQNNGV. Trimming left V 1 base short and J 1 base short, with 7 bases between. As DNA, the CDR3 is TGTGCCAGCAGCTTAGCTCCAGAGAACACTGAAGCTTTCTTT. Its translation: CASSLAPENTEAFF. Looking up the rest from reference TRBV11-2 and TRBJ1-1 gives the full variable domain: EAGVAQSPRYKIIEKRQSVAFWCNPISGHATLYWYQQILGQGPKLLIQFQNNGVVDDSQLPKDRFSAERLKGVDSTLKIQPAKLEDSAVYLCASSLAPENTEAFFGQGTRLTVV.

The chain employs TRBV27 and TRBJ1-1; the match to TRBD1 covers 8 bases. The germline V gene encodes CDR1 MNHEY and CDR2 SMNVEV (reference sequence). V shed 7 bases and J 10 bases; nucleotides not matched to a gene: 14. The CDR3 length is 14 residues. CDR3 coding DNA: TGTGCCAGCATCCCCGACAGGGGCCTAGTCGGAGCTTTCTTT. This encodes CASIPDRGLVGAFF.

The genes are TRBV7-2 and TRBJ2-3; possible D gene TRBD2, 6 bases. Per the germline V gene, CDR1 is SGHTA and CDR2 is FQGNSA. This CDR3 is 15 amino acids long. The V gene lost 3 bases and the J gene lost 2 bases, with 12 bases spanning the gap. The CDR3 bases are TGTGCCAGCAGCTTCCTCGGGGGAATCACAGATACGCAGTATTTT. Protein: CASSFLGGITDTQYF.

The chain's CDR3 is CASSPGLGSDTQYF. The CDR3 DNA sequence: TGTGCCAGCAGCCCCGGACTAGGATCTGATACGCAGTATTTT. The rearrangement uses TRBV7-3 and TRBJ2-3; TRBD2 matches at 7 bases. This CDR3 is 14 amino acids long. Germline assignment: CDR1 SGHTA and CDR2 FQGTGA. Trimming removed 5 bases from V and 6 bases from J; junction bases left unmatched: 8. The full variable domain, in which reference TRBV7-3 and TRBJ2-3 provide the parts outside the CDR3, is GAGVSQTPSNKVTEKGKYVELRCDPISGHTALYWYRQSLGQGPEFLIYFQGTGAADDSGLPNDRFFAVRPEGSVSTLKIQRTERGDSAVYLCASSPGLGSDTQYFGPGTRLTVL.

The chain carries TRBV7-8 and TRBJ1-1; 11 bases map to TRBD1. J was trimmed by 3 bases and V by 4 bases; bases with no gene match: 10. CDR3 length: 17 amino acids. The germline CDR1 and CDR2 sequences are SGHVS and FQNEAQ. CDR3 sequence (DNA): TGTGCCAGCAGCTCCCTACCGGGACAGGGGGGGGACACTGAAGCTTTCTTT. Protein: CASSSLPGQGGDTEAFF. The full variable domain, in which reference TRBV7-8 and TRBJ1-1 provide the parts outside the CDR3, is GAGVSQSPRYKVAKRGQDVALRCDPISGHVSLFWYQQALGQGPEFLTYFQNEAQLDKSGLPSDRFFAERPEGSVSTLKIQRTQQEDSAVYLCASSSLPGQGGDTEAFFGQGTRLTVV.

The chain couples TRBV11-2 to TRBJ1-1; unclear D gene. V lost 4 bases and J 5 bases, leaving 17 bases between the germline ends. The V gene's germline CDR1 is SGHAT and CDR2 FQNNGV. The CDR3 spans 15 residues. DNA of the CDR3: TGTGCCAGCAGCTCAATTGACGGCGGGTGGACTGAAGCTTTCTTT. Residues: CASSSIDGGWTEAFF.

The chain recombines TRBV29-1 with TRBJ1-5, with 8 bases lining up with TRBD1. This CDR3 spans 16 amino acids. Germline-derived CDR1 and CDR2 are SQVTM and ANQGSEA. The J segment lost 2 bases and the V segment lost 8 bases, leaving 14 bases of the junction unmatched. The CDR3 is CSCLGQGGGGNQPQHF. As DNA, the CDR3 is TGCAGCTGCCTTGGACAGGGTGGAGGAGGCAATCAGCCCCAGCATTTT.

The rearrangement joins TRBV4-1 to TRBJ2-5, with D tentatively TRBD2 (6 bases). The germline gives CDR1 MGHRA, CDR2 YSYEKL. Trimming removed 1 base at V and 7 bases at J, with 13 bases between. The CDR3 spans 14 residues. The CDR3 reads CASSQGRLGGTQYF. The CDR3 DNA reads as TGCGCCAGCAGCCAAGGCCGACTGGGAGGGACCCAGTACTTC.

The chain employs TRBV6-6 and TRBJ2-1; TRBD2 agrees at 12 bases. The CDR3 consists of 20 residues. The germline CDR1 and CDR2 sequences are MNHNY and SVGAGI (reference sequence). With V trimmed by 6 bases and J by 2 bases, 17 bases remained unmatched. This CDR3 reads CASSDTDGRSSGRAYNEQFF. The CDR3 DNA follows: TGTGCCAGCAGCGATACGGACGGCCGATCTAGCGGGAGGGCCTACAATGAGCAGTTCTTC.

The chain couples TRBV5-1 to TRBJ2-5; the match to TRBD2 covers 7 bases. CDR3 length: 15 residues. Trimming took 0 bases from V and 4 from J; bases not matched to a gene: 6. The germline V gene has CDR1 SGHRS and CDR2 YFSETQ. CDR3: CASSLADAGAETQYF. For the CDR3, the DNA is TGCGCCAGCAGCTTGGCAGACGCGGGAGCAGAGACCCAGTACTTC.